The T cell receptor beta chain under discussion was sequenced for a study of cytomegalovirus exposure and HLA in healthy donors. Points from the study as a whole: High sensitivity and specificity were reportedly achieved when the classifier diagnosed cytomegalovirus status.

Germline trimming cut 5 bases from V and 2 bases from J; bases unmatched to any gene: 10. Germline CDR1 and CDR2: MDHEN and SYDVKM. The CDR3 loop spans 16 amino acids. The PCR used 60 Vbeta and 13 Jbeta primers. Sequencing was performed with immunoSEQ multiplex PCR; in TCRdb, only in-frame clones are kept and a portion is missing. The sample has over 100,000 clones; roughly 83% are singletons. In the case of this clone: As yet, its antigen is unknown.

The chain has TRBV28 and TRBJ2-3; 7 bases are shared with TRBD1. Sequenced input: PBMCs. The sequence was obtained from a woman aged 18-29 years in good health and CMV-seropositive. The CDR3 nucleotides read TGTGCCAGCAGTATAACGGGACAGCATTTCACAGATACGCAGTATTTT. Protein product: CASSITGQHFTDTQYF.